A single sample is the source of the 29 T cell receptor beta chains below, sequenced in a study of cytomegalovirus exposure and HLA in healthy donors. The PCR made use of 60 Vbeta and 13 Jbeta primers. Sequencing was performed with immunoSEQ multiplex PCR; in TCRdb, only in-frame clones are kept and a portion is missing. The data hold 55,000 to 70,000 clones, with under 80% observed a single time. The specimen sequenced was PBMCs. These receptors originate from a woman in her twenties or thirties in good health and CMV-seronegative.

J is TRBJ2-1 and V is TRBV27; tentatively, D is TRBD2 (6 bases). CDR3 size: 14 residues. Germline CDR1 reads MNHEY; CDR2 reads SMNVEV (reference sequence). V lost 4 bases, J lost 2 bases, and 9 bases lay in between. The CDR3: CASSYAGPYNEQFF. The CDR3 region has the DNA TGTGCCAGCAGTTATGCGGGACCCTACAATGAGCAGTTCTTC.

The chain carries TRBV19 and TRBJ2-2; D may be TRBD1 (6 bases). Trimming pared 4 bases from V and 8 bases from J, leaving 11 bases between. The V gene's germline CDR1 is LNHDA and CDR2 SQIVND (reference sequence). The CDR3 totals 13 residues. DNA of the CDR3: TGTGCCAGTAGTACACCAGGGGTAGGGGAGCTGTTTTTT. It encodes CASSTPGVGELFF.

This clone was picked up a small number of times. The chain couples TRBV5-6 to TRBJ2-7, with TRBD1 matching over 11 bases. V was clipped by 0 bases and J by 7 bases; unmatched bases: 12. The germline gives CDR1 SGHDT, CDR2 YYEEEE. The CDR3 runs 17 residues. The CDR3 is CASSLGPEGQGAREQYF. DNA for the CDR3: TGTGCCAGCAGCTTGGGACCCGAAGGACAGGGGGCACGGGAGCAGTACTTC.

The chain has TRBV25-1 and TRBJ1-6; D possibly corresponds to TRBD1 (6 bases). The CDR3 loop spans 15 amino acids. V was clipped by 5 bases and J by 6 bases, with 14 bases between them. Germline CDR1 MGHDK, CDR2 SYGVNS. The CDR3 DNA reads as TGTGCCAGCAGTTCCCCAGGGGAGGGTAATTCACCCCTCCACTTT. This encodes CASSSPGEGNSPLHF.

This sequence joins TRBV9 and TRBJ1-2, with a tentative D call TRBD1 (5 bases). Germline V lookup: CDR1 SGDLS, CDR2 YYNGEE. The CDR3 length is 14 residues. The V gene lost 0 bases and the J gene lost 4 bases, with 10 bases spanning the gap. CDR3 bases: TGTGCCAGCAGCGTAGAGGTCAGGGCCTATGGCTACACCTTC. Its protein is CASSVEVRAYGYTF. The whole variable domain, remainder taken from reference TRBV9 and TRBJ1-2, is DSGVTQTPKHLITATGQRVTLRCSPRSGDLSVYWYQQSLDQGLQFLIQYYNGEERAKGNILERFSAQQFPDLHSELNLSSLELGDSALYFCASSVEVRAYGYTFGSGTRLTVV.

A remark on this clone: The same CDR3 can be traced to other DNA sequences in this sample. This chain connects TRBV19 to TRBJ2-2; perhaps TRBD1 as D (6 bases). The CDR3 consists of 15 residues. Germline lookup yields CDR1 LNHDA and CDR2 SQIVND (reference sequence). The V end was cut by 3 bases, the J end by 0 bases, with 8 bases between. CDR3 sequence: CASSITGTNTGELFF. CDR3 DNA sequence: TGTGCCAGTAGTATTACAGGGACGAACACCGGGGAGCTGTTTTTT.

The genes are TRBV5-1 and TRBJ2-5; D may be TRBD2 (5 bases). The V end lost 8 bases, the J end lost 2 bases, and 10 bases lay between the germline ends. This CDR3 spans 12 amino acids. Germline V gene sequence: CDR1 SGHRS, CDR2 YFSETQ. CDR3 loop: CASQRTQETQYF. DNA of the CDR3: TGCGCCAGTCAGCGGACTCAAGAGACCCAGTACTTC.

The CDR3 sequence is CASSSRLAGVAETQYF. In DNA, the CDR3 is TGTGCCAGCAGCTCCCGCCTAGCGGGAGTTGCGGAGACCCAGTACTTC. J is TRBJ2-5 and V is TRBV11-3; TRBD2 matches at 10 bases. The length of the CDR3 is 16 residues. The germline V gene encodes CDR1 SGHNT and CDR2 YENEEA. Losses at the gene ends were 4 bases for V and 5 bases for J; bases not matched to a gene: 10.

The CDR3 DNA is TGTGCCAGCAGCTTAAACCGGGGGACAGATACGCAGTATTTT. It translates to CASSLNRGTDTQYF. This chain links TRBV7-3 with TRBJ2-3; D may be TRBD2 (6 bases). This CDR3 has 14 residues. Trimming pared 1 base from V and 3 bases from J, leaving 8 bases between. Germline CDR1 and CDR2: SGHTA and FQGTGA.

The chain is built from TRBV18 and TRBJ1-4, with D possibly TRBD1 on 6 matching bases. CDR1 and CDR2 from the germline V gene are KGHSH and LQKENI. CDR3 size: 16 residues. Trimming pared 3 bases from V and 3 bases from J, leaving 14 bases between. The DNA for the CDR3 is TGTGCCAGCTCACCTACCTACAGGGAATCTAATGAAAAACTGTTTTTT. Its protein is CASSPTYRESNEKLFF.

CDR3 loop: CAWSTGFSSTDTQYF. The CDR3 DNA is TGTGCCTGGAGTACAGGGTTCTCAAGCACAGATACGCAGTATTTT. The chain links TRBV30 to TRBJ2-3, with D possibly being TRBD1 (6 bases). This CDR3 spans 15 amino acids. Germline CDR1 reads GTSNPN; CDR2 reads SVGIG (reference sequence). Trimming shortened V by 2 bases and J by 0 bases, and 12 bases separated the two germline ends.

There are a few counts of this clone. The J gene is TRBJ1-1, the V gene TRBV9; tentatively, D is TRBD1 (6 bases). Germline V gene data show CDR1 as SGDLS and CDR2 as YYNGEE. The CDR3 loop spans 15 amino acids. With 5 bases removed from V and 6 bases from J, the gap between germline ends came to 20 bases. In nucleotides, the CDR3 is TGTGCCAGCAGGAAAACCGGGACAAGGGAATCTGAAGCTTTCTTT. Residues: CASRKTGTRESEAFF.

The chain employs TRBV6-6 and TRBJ2-7; 12 bases line up with TRBD2. Germline V gene sequence: CDR1 MNHNY, CDR2 SVGAGI (reference sequence). V was pared by 10 bases and J by 5 bases, with 3 bases of the junction left unmatched. The CDR3 runs to 12 residues. The CDR3 coding sequence is TGTGCCACCCTAGCGGGAGGGAACGAGCAGTACGTC. This codes for CATLAGGNEQYV.

This clone was found a few times. The chain combines TRBV5-1 with TRBJ2-1; 11 bases map to TRBD2. CDR1 is SGHRS, CDR2 YFSETQ, per germline. This CDR3 has 18 residues. V dropped 6 bases and J dropped 5; count of bases not matched to a gene: 16. CDR3 residues: CASTRTTSGSGVDNEQFF. DNA for the CDR3: TGCGCCAGCACCCGGACAACTAGCGGGAGCGGTGTTGACAATGAGCAGTTCTTC.

This chain uses TRBV9 with TRBJ1-2; 7 nucleotides align to TRBD1. The CDR3 is made up of 15 amino acids. CDR1 is SGDLS and CDR2 is YYNGEE in the germline V gene. V lost 2 bases to trimming and J lost 8 bases; unmatched junction nucleotides: 12. DNA of the CDR3: TGTGCCAGCAGCGTTACAGGGGATAATCTCTGCGGCTACACCTTC. Its translation is CASSVTGDNLCGYTF.

The CDR3 loop is CASSSGQGTTEAFF. CDR3 nucleotide sequence: TGTGCCAGCTCTTCGGGACAGGGCACCACTGAAGCTTTCTTT. The gene calls are TRBV18 and TRBJ1-1; TRBD1 matches at 9 bases. This CDR3 spans 14 amino acids. V gave up 6 bases and J gave up 4 bases; unmatched junction bases: 6. CDR1 is KGHSH and CDR2 is LQKENI in the germline V gene.

This clone was recorded a few times. Its ends do not fully match the called genes, so a read error is possible. The CDR3 protein is CSSSLGSGWGSSTEAFF. CDR3 coding DNA: TGTTCCAGCAGCTTAGGATCAGGGTGGGGATCGAGCACTGAAGCTTTCTTT. The V call is TRBV7-9, the J call TRBJ1-1, with TRBD1 as a possible D gene (5 bases). CDR3 length: 17 residues. Germline V gene sequence: CDR1 SEHNR, CDR2 FQNEAQ (reference sequence).

The V call is TRBV11-2, the J call TRBJ1-2, with 11 bases aligning to TRBD1. The CDR3 is 14 amino acids. After removal of 5 bases from V and 5 bases from J, the junction contained 4 bases not matched to a gene. Germline V gene sequence: CDR1 SGHAT, CDR2 FQNNGV. The CDR3 loop is CASSPGDRGYGYTF. In DNA form, the CDR3 reads TGTGCCAGCAGCCCCGGGGACAGGGGGTATGGCTACACCTTC.

The chain recombines TRBV5-1 with TRBJ1-1, with TRBD1 identical over 9 bases. The trim removed 7 bases at V and 5 bases at J, leaving 6 bases unmatched. The CDR3 loop spans 13 amino acids. Germline CDR1 is SGHRS and CDR2 is YFSETQ. The CDR3 sequence is CASRRTGATEAFF. CDR3 sequence (DNA): TGCGCCAGCCGCCGGACAGGGGCTACTGAAGCTTTCTTT. Looking up the rest from reference TRBV5-1 and TRBJ1-1 gives the full variable domain: KAGVTQTPRYLIKTRGQQVTLSCSPISGHRSVSWYQQTPGQGLQFLFEYFSETQRNKGNFPGRFSGRQFSNSRSEMNVSTLELGDSALYLCASRRTGATEAFFGQGTRLTVV.

The chain recombines TRBV5-1 with TRBJ2-5, with 9 bases fitting TRBD1. Germline assignment: CDR1 SGHRS and CDR2 YFSETQ. V gave up 4 bases and J gave up 4 bases; unmatched junction bases: 5. The CDR3 runs to 14 residues. The chain's CDR3 is CASSPGTGLETQYF. Written as DNA, the CDR3 is TGCGCCAGCAGCCCCGGGACAGGGCTAGAGACCCAGTACTTC.

The table lists this clone with a count of one. The gene calls are TRBV5-6 and TRBJ2-7; 9 bases fit TRBD1. The CDR3 length is 15 residues. CDR1 and CDR2 (germline): SGHDT, YYEEEE. V shed 0 bases and J 2 bases; nucleotides not matched to a gene: 3. The DNA for the CDR3 is TGTGCCAGCAGCTTGGTTGGACAGGGGACCTACGAGCAGTACTTC. Translated, it gives CASSLVGQGTYEQYF.

The chain links TRBV4-1 to TRBJ2-1; 9 bases line up with TRBD1. J was trimmed by 3 bases and V by 2 bases; bases with no gene match: 8. The CDR3 length is 17 residues. Germline assignment: CDR1 MGHRA and CDR2 YSYEKL. CDR3 sequence: CASSQPSGTGYYNEQFF. The CDR3 nucleotides read TGCGCCAGCAGCCAACCCTCGGGGACAGGGTACTACAATGAGCAGTTCTTC.

The genes are TRBV19 and TRBJ2-2; 10 nucleotides align to TRBD1. The CDR3 spans 16 residues. Germline trimming cut 9 bases from V and 3 bases from J; bases unmatched to any gene: 10. Germline loops: CDR1 LNHDA, CDR2 SQIVND (reference sequence). CDR3 DNA: TGTGCCAGGGATATGAAGGACAGGGGGGACACCGGGGAGCTGTTTTTT. Translating it yields CARDMKDRGDTGELFF.

A single count supports this clone. The rearrangement uses TRBV5-6 and TRBJ2-1, with 8 positions matching TRBD2. This CDR3 contains 16 residues. V dropped 1 base and J dropped 2; count of bases not matched to a gene: 5. Germline loops: CDR1 SGHDT, CDR2 YYEEEE. Written as DNA, the CDR3 is TGTGCCAGCAGCTTGCTGAGCGGGAGTACCTACAATGAGCAGTTCTTC. Amino acids: CASSLLSGSTYNEQFF.

In nucleotides, the CDR3 is TGTGCCAGCAGTTTAGCTCGTACTAGCGGGGGGAAAAACATTCAGTACTTC. Protein: CASSLARTSGGKNIQYF. V usage is TRBV27 and J usage is TRBJ2-4; 12 nucleotides agree with TRBD2. V trimming: 2 bases; J trimming: 4 bases; junction bases outside the gene matches: 6. Germline loops: CDR1 MNHEY, CDR2 SMNVEV (reference sequence). This CDR3 is built from 17 residues.

This clone occurred a few times. The rearrangement links TRBV19 to TRBJ1-4; D is possibly TRBD1 (6 bases). CDR1 and CDR2 from the germline V gene are LNHDA and SQIVND (reference sequence). The CDR3 is made up of 14 amino acids. Trimming took 3 bases from V and 7 from J, leaving 12 bases between them. The CDR3 DNA follows: TGTGCCAGTAGTATTAGTAGGACAGCTGAAAAACTGTTTTTT. Amino acid sequence: CASSISRTAEKLFF. Combining the CDR3 with reference TRBV19 and TRBJ1-4 gives the whole variable domain DGGITQSPKYLFRKEGQNVTLSCEQNLNHDAMYWYRQDPGQGLRLIYYSQIVNDFQKGDIAEGYSVSREKKESFPLTVTSAQKNPTAFYLCASSISRTAEKLFFGSGTQLSVL.

This chain joins TRBV29-1 and TRBJ2-5, with D possibly TRBD2 on 6 matching bases. The CDR3 has 13 amino acids. The V end was cut by 4 bases, the J end by 3 bases, with 12 bases between. CDR1 SQVTM and CDR2 ANQGSEA come from the germline V gene. The CDR3 is CSVAREEKETQYF. The CDR3 nucleotides are TGCAGCGTTGCTAGGGAGGAGAAAGAGACCCAGTACTTC.

This clone turned up a few times. The sample contains more than one DNA sequence encoding this CDR3. The chain recombines TRBV29-1 with TRBJ2-7; D is perhaps TRBD2 (5 bases). V lost 4 bases and J lost 2, with 18 bases in between. The CDR3 extends over 15 amino acids. The germline CDR1 and CDR2 sequences are SQVTM and ANQGSEA. CDR3 nucleotide sequence: TGCAGCGTTGTTCTCGAGGGAAAAACAGCCTACGAGCAGTACTTC. This sequence encodes CSVVLEGKTAYEQYF.

J is TRBJ2-3 and V is TRBV19; D gene uncertain. V was clipped by 3 bases and J by 4 bases, with 8 bases between them. Germline assignment: CDR1 LNHDA and CDR2 SQIVND (reference sequence). CDR3 length: 13 amino acids. CDR3 sequence: CASSIRVPDTQYF. CDR3 coding DNA: TGTGCCAGTAGTATCCGTGTCCCAGATACGCAGTATTTT.